One sample yielded the 18 T cell receptor beta chains listed below, sequenced in a study of T cell clones after liver transplantation. The assay was immunoSEQ multiplex PCR, and TCRdb's table has in-frame clones only and misses some. The repertoire consists of some 110,000 clones, with roughly nine tenths occurring once and the leading ten covering approximately 0.78%. The sequencing here drew on CD4+ T cells from blood, taken 12 months after liver transplant. All receptors derive from a human patient who received a liver transplant. The graft donor may have given rise to some T cells.

This chain uses TRBV18 with TRBJ2-3; no clear D gene. CDR1 and CDR2 (germline): KGHSH, LQKENI. There are 14 residues in the CDR3. Trimming pared 2 bases from V and 5 bases from J, leaving 11 bases between. The CDR3 DNA reads as TGTGCCAGCTCACCAATTAATGGGTTAGATACGCAGTATTTT. Protein product: CASSPINGLDTQYF.

This sequence joins TRBV7-3 and TRBJ1-1, with D uncertain. The V gene's germline CDR1 is SGHTA and CDR2 FQGTGA. The germline V and J ends were trimmed by 0 bases and 1 base, with 9 bases remaining between them. This CDR3 comprises 15 residues. The CDR3 region has the DNA TGTGCCAGCAGCTTAACCGGAGGACGGAACACTGAAGCTTTCTTT. The encoded protein is CASSLTGGRNTEAFF.

This chain uses TRBV7-2 with TRBJ1-1; 7 positions match TRBD1. V lost 4 bases, J lost 2 bases, and 4 bases stayed unmatched. The CDR3 is 14 amino acids. The V gene's germline CDR1 is SGHTA and CDR2 FQGNSA. CDR3 DNA sequence: TGTGCCAGCAGCTGGCGGACAGGCAACACTGAAGCTTTCTTT. Residues: CASSWRTGNTEAFF. The whole variable domain, filled in from reference TRBV7-2 and TRBJ1-1, reads GAGVSQSPSNKVTEKGKDVELRCDPISGHTALYWYRQSLGQGLEFLIYFQGNSAPDKSGLPSDRFSAERTGGSVSTLTIQRTQQEDSAVYLCASSWRTGNTEAFFGQGTRLTVV.

The chain has TRBV25-1 and TRBJ2-1; the D gene is possibly TRBD2 (5 bases). CDR3 length equals 16 residues. V gave up 3 bases and J gave up 0 bases, with 12 bases separating them. Germline CDR1 and CDR2: MGHDK and SYGVNS. The CDR3 protein is CASSEAGLGSYNEQFF. The CDR3 DNA sequence: TGTGCCAGCAGTGAGGCGGGTCTAGGCTCCTACAATGAGCAGTTCTTC.

The J gene is TRBJ2-1, the V gene TRBV7-9, with D perhaps being TRBD1 or TRBD2 (6 bases each). The germline V and J ends were trimmed by 1 base and 13 bases, with 14 bases remaining between them. The CDR3 is 13 residues long. CDR1 SEHNR and CDR2 FQNEAQ come from the germline V gene (reference sequence). The chain's CDR3 is CASSLVQGLSQFF. The CDR3 bases are TGTGCCAGCAGCTTAGTACAGGGACTTTCACAGTTCTTC.

The chain has TRBV11-3 and TRBJ2-7; 13 bases align to TRBD2. Germline assignment: CDR1 SGHNT and CDR2 YENEEA. The CDR3 runs to 14 residues. Germline trimming cut 4 bases from V and 6 bases from J; bases unmatched to any gene: 3. The CDR3 nucleotides read TGTGCCAGCAGCTCCACTAGCGGGAGGGCCGAGCAGTACTTC. Translation gives CASSSTSGRAEQYF.

This clone appeared once. V usage is TRBV18 and J usage is TRBJ1-4; 9 bases align to TRBD1. Trimming removed 8 bases from V and 5 bases from J; junction bases left unmatched: 6. The CDR3 loop spans 14 amino acids. Germline V gene sequence: CDR1 KGHSH, CDR2 LQKENI. DNA of the CDR3: TGTGCCAGCGCCACCGGGACAGGGAATGAAAAACTGTTTTTT. Translated, it gives CASATGTGNEKLFF.

This rearrangement joins TRBV12-5 to TRBJ2-2, with 10 bases aligning to TRBD2. The trim removed 3 bases at V and 5 bases at J, leaving 3 bases unmatched. CDR1 and CDR2 (germline): LGHNT, FRNRAP. This CDR3 comprises 15 residues. This CDR3 is CASGLQLAGTGELFF. The CDR3 DNA is TGTGCTAGTGGTTTACAACTAGCGGGGACCGGGGAGCTGTTTTTT.

This clone came up once. The chain carries TRBV5-1 and TRBJ1-1; TRBD1 matches 10 bases. This CDR3 is built from 14 residues. The ends lost 0 bases at V and 4 bases at J; junction bases unmatched: 0. CDR1 is SGHRS and CDR2 is YFSETQ in the germline V gene. In DNA, the CDR3 is TGCGCCAGCAGCTTGGGACAGGGGGCCACTGAAGCTTTCTTT. Translating it yields CASSLGQGATEAFF.

This rearrangement joins TRBV5-5 to TRBJ2-4; 14 positions agree with TRBD2. The CDR3 extends over 14 amino acids. Germline CDR1 is SGHKS and CDR2 is YYEKEE (reference sequence). V trimming: 0 bases; J trimming: 10 bases; junction bases outside the gene matches: 0. CDR3 sequence (DNA): TGTGCCAGCAGCTTGGGACTAGCGGGAGGGATTCAGTACTTC. Residues: CASSLGLAGGIQYF. The full variable domain, rest sourced from reference TRBV5-5 and TRBJ2-4, is DAGVTQSPTHLIKTRGQQVTLRCSPISGHKSVSWYQQVLGQGPQFIFQYYEKEERGRGNFPDRFSARQFPNYSSELNVNALLLGDSALYLCASSLGLAGGIQYFGAGTRLSVL.

The chain employs TRBV9 and TRBJ1-3; D unresolved. In germline, CDR1 is SGDLS, CDR2 YYNGEE. V was shortened by 4 bases and J by 0 bases, with 14 bases between the two germline ends. There are 16 residues in the CDR3. CDR3 region: CASSPTPGSSGNTIYF. CDR3 nucleotide sequence: TGTGCCAGCAGCCCAACCCCAGGCAGCTCTGGAAACACCATATATTTT. Full variable domain (rest looked up from reference TRBV9 and TRBJ1-3): DSGVTQTPKHLITATGQRVTLRCSPRSGDLSVYWYQQSLDQGLQFLIQYYNGEERAKGNILERFSAQQFPDLHSELNLSSLELGDSALYFCASSPTPGSSGNTIYFGEGSWLTVV.

V is TRBV15 and J is TRBJ2-1; no reliable D call. From germline, CDR1 is LNHNV and CDR2 YYDKDF (reference sequence). This CDR3 is 18 amino acids long. Trimming stripped 1 base from V and 0 bases from J, with 16 bases between. The CDR3 DNA reads as TGTGCCACCAGCAGAGTAGGGTTGGCTGCCCGCTCCTACAATGAGCAGTTCTTC. Residues: CATSRVGLAARSYNEQFF.

This chain uses TRBV7-9 with TRBJ2-1; 7 bases fit TRBD2. This CDR3 spans 12 amino acids. V gave up 5 bases and J gave up 10 bases; unmatched junction bases: 5. Germline loops: CDR1 SEHNR, CDR2 FQNEAQ (reference sequence). This CDR3 reads CASSEAGVEQFF. CDR3 nucleotide sequence: TGTGCCAGCAGCGAGGCGGGGGTCGAGCAGTTCTTC.

This clone was observed a single time. The chain is built from TRBV7-2 and TRBJ2-5; no clear D gene. The germline gives CDR1 SGHTA, CDR2 FQGNSA. CDR3 size: 12 residues. V dropped 2 bases and J dropped 5 bases, with 6 bases sitting between them. CDR3 residues: CASSLTRETQYF. The CDR3 DNA reads as TGTGCCAGCAGCTTAACGAGGGAGACCCAGTACTTC. Full variable domain (outside the CDR3, taken from reference TRBV7-2 and TRBJ2-5): GAGVSQSPSNKVTEKGKDVELRCDPISGHTALYWYRQSLGQGLEFLIYFQGNSAPDKSGLPSDRFSAERTGGSVSTLTIQRTQQEDSAVYLCASSLTRETQYFGPGTRLLVL.

This chain connects TRBV29-1 to TRBJ2-2; the D gene is possibly TRBD1 (6 bases). V lost 5 bases and J 0 bases, leaving 13 bases between the germline ends. CDR1 is SQVTM and CDR2 is ANQGSEA in the germline V gene. The CDR3 runs to 15 residues. CDR3 nucleotide sequence: TGCAGCGTTACCCGGGGACAATCGAACACCGGGGAGCTGTTTTTT. This translates into CSVTRGQSNTGELFF.

The V and J genes are TRBV5-6 and TRBJ2-3, with 8 bases aligning to TRBD1. V trimming: 2 bases; J trimming: 0 bases; junction bases outside the gene matches: 2. The CDR3 is 15 residues long. From germline, CDR1 is SGHDT and CDR2 YYEEEE. The CDR3 spells CASSFDRGSTDTQYF. Written as DNA, the CDR3 is TGTGCCAGCAGCTTCGACAGGGGTAGCACAGATACGCAGTATTTT.

The rearrangement uses TRBV6-6 and TRBJ2-2; TRBD1 matches at 9 bases. Germline V gene data show CDR1 as MNHNY and CDR2 as SVGAGI (reference sequence). The CDR3 is made up of 16 amino acids. J gave up 0 bases and V 7 bases, and 6 bases lay outside the gene matches. This CDR3 is CASNSDRGANTGELFF. The CDR3, as DNA: TGTGCCAGCAATTCGGACAGGGGCGCGAACACCGGGGAGCTGTTTTTT.

The V gene is TRBV30, the J gene TRBJ2-1; TRBD2 aligns across 10 bases. The V gene end was trimmed by 0 bases and the J gene end by 8 bases; junction bases not matched to a gene: 4. This CDR3 contains 14 residues. Germline V gene lookup returns CDR1 GTSNPN and CDR2 SVGIG (reference sequence). CDR3 sequence (DNA): TGTGCCTGGAGTGTTAAAGCGGGAGGGGATGAGCAGTTCTTC. Translating it yields CAWSVKAGGDEQFF.